The 22 T cell receptor beta chains in this list originate from one sample, sequenced in a study of blood T cell repertoires in COVID-19. Sequencing was performed with immunoSEQ multiplex PCR; in TCRdb, only in-frame clones are kept and a portion is missing. The table lists 270,000 or so clones, around 89% of them singletons. The sequenced material came from peripheral blood. The receptors here all came from a man between 35 and 55 years old with acute or convalescent COVID-19.

The gene calls are TRBV6-2 or TRBV6-3 and TRBJ1-2, with D unresolved. CDR1 is MNHEY, CDR2 SVGEGT, per germline. The CDR3 is 14 residues long. V lost 6 bases and J 4 bases, leaving 15 bases between the germline ends. This chain's CDR3 is CASSPLSRSYGYTF. In DNA form, the CDR3 reads TGTGCCAGCAGCCCGCTGTCCCGGAGCTATGGCTACACCTTC.

CDR3 in DNA: TGTGCTAGTGGTTTGGTGAATATGGCCACCGGGGAGCTGTTTTTT. This gives the protein CASGLVNMATGELFF. The chain uses TRBV12-5 and TRBJ2-2; no reliable D call. The CDR3 runs 15 residues. The germline CDR1 and CDR2 sequences are LGHNT and FRNRAP. The germline V and J ends were trimmed by 0 bases and 4 bases, with 9 bases remaining between them.

The chain carries TRBV5-1 and TRBJ2-7; 11 bases agree with TRBD1. Germline CDR1 reads SGHRS; CDR2 reads YFSETQ. V was clipped by 2 bases and J by 6 bases; unmatched bases: 1. This CDR3 region has 13 residues. This chain's CDR3 is CASSFGQGAEQYF. CDR3 bases: TGCGCCAGCAGCTTCGGACAGGGGGCCGAGCAGTACTTC.

The rearrangement links TRBV7-2 to TRBJ2-4, with 9 nucleotides matching TRBD2. The CDR3 is made up of 16 amino acids. Trimming removed 5 bases from V and 0 bases from J; junction bases left unmatched: 5. The V gene's germline CDR1 is SGHTA and CDR2 FQGNSA. In DNA form, the CDR3 reads TGTGCCAGCAGCCTTAAACTAGCGGGAGCCAAAAACATTCAGTACTTC. Its translation is CASSLKLAGAKNIQYF.

The chain joins TRBV15 to TRBJ2-7, with D perhaps matching TRBD2 (7 bases). V lost 6 bases, J lost 5 bases, and 17 bases lay in between. The germline V gene encodes CDR1 LNHNV and CDR2 YYDKDF (reference sequence). The CDR3 length is 14 residues. The CDR3 protein is CATRSGGRADEQYF. The CDR3 region has the DNA TGTGCCACCAGGTCGGGGGGCCGCGCGGACGAGCAGTACTTC.

V gene TRBV9 combines with J gene TRBJ1-1; the D gene is possibly TRBD1 (6 bases). The CDR3 totals 13 residues. V gave up 5 bases and J gave up 7 bases, with 15 bases separating them. CDR1 SGDLS and CDR2 YYNGEE come from the germline V gene. CDR3 region: CASRQGPEGEAFF. CDR3 coding DNA: TGTGCCAGCAGGCAGGGGCCCGAGGGTGAAGCTTTCTTT.

The J gene is TRBJ2-7, the V gene TRBV3-1 (or the pseudogene TRBV3-2), with a weak D call TRBD2 (5 bases). CDR1 is LGHDT, CDR2 YNNKEL, per germline (reference sequence). The CDR3 runs to 12 residues. Trimming took 2 bases from V and 4 from J, leaving 6 bases between them. CDR3 in DNA: TGTGCCAGCAGCCAAACGGGATACGAGCAGTACTTC. This translates into CASSQTGYEQYF.

In DNA, the CDR3 is TGTGCCAGCAGCCCGCGTTTTGGGGAGGGGGGGGACAATGAGCAGTTCTTC. Translating it yields CASSPRFGEGGDNEQFF. This rearrangement joins TRBV21-1 to TRBJ2-1; TRBD2 is the table's D call, not checked against the DNA. TRBV21-1 represents a pseudogene. The CDR3 is 17 amino acids.

The chain is built from TRBV19 and TRBJ2-3, with 9 bases identical to TRBD2. Germline loops: CDR1 LNHDA, CDR2 SQIVND (reference sequence). The CDR3 extends over 14 amino acids. The junction had 7 bases not matched to a gene; V was cut back by 10 bases and J by 2 bases. The CDR3 DNA sequence: TGTGCCACCTCTTTGGGACTAGCCACAGATACGCAGTATTTT. This codes for CATSLGLATDTQYF. Supplemented by reference TRBV19 and TRBJ2-3, the full variable domain reads DGGITQSPKYLFRKEGQNVTLSCEQNLNHDAMYWYRQDPGQGLRLIYYSQIVNDFQKGDIAEGYSVSREKKESFPLTVTSAQKNPTAFYLCATSLGLATDTQYFGPGTRLTVL.

The rearrangement joins TRBV15 to TRBJ2-7; 10 bases are shared with TRBD2. Trimming removed 3 bases from V and 7 bases from J; junction bases left unmatched: 9. This CDR3 region has 15 residues. Germline CDR1 and CDR2: LNHNV and YYDKDF (reference sequence). This CDR3 is CATSRTSGGALEQYF. CDR3 in DNA: TGTGCCACCAGCAGGACGAGCGGGGGGGCGTTGGAGCAGTACTTC.

V gene TRBV6-6 combines with J gene TRBJ2-1; 9 positions match TRBD2. The CDR3 sequence is 16 residues long. Germline-derived CDR1 and CDR2 are MNHNY and SVGAGI (reference sequence). Trimming removed 7 bases from V and 0 bases from J; junction bases left unmatched: 7. The chain's CDR3 is CASTPLAGLSYNEQFF. In DNA, the CDR3 is TGTGCCAGCACGCCACTAGCGGGCCTCTCCTACAATGAGCAGTTCTTC.

V usage is TRBV18 and J usage is TRBJ2-7; D remains unclear. Trimming left V 6 bases short and J 2 bases short, with 14 bases between. The germline CDR1 and CDR2 sequences are KGHSH and LQKENI. The CDR3 spans 14 residues. The CDR3 sequence is CASSLGDGPYEQYF. The CDR3 coding sequence is TGTGCCAGCTCCCTAGGCGACGGCCCCTACGAGCAGTACTTC.

The chain has TRBV11-2 and TRBJ2-7, with a possible D match to TRBD2 (7 bases). Trimming took 5 bases from V and 2 from J, leaving 10 bases between them. Germline V CDR1 and CDR2: SGHAT, FQNNGV. This CDR3 spans 13 amino acids. This CDR3 is CASSGGGAYEQYF. CDR3 DNA sequence: TGTGCCAGCAGCGGAGGGGGGGCCTACGAGCAGTACTTC.

The rearrangement uses TRBV5-1 and TRBJ1-1; D remains ambiguous. The germline V gene has CDR1 SGHRS and CDR2 YFSETQ. Trimming took off 4 bases at V and 4 bases at J, with 14 bases between the two ends. The length of the CDR3 is 14 residues. Here the CDR3 reads CASSPPRGSTEAFF. The CDR3 coding sequence is TGCGCCAGCAGCCCTCCCCGAGGGAGCACTGAAGCTTTCTTT.

The V gene is TRBV5-1, the J gene TRBJ1-1; D is uncertain. Germline loops: CDR1 SGHRS, CDR2 YFSETQ. This CDR3 contains 15 residues. Trimming took off 0 bases at V and 6 bases at J, with 15 bases between the two ends. The CDR3 spells CASSLVPLKPPEAFF. In DNA, the CDR3 is TGCGCCAGCAGCTTGGTTCCCCTGAAGCCCCCTGAAGCTTTCTTT.

This rearrangement joins TRBV2 to TRBJ1-4, with D uncertain. The germline V and J ends were trimmed by 8 bases and 4 bases, with 11 bases remaining between them. The CDR3 consists of 13 residues. Germline V gives CDR1 SNHLY, CDR2 FYNNEI. The CDR3 sequence is CASGEGRNEKLFF. DNA of the CDR3: TGTGCCAGCGGCGAGGGCCGTAATGAAAAACTGTTTTTT. Together with reference TRBV2 and TRBJ1-4, the CDR3 gives the full variable domain: EPEVTQTPSHQVTQMGQEVILRCVPISNHLYFYWYRQILGQKVEFLVSFYNNEISEKSEIFDDQFSVERPDGSNFTLKIRSTKLEDSAMYFCASGEGRNEKLFFGSGTQLSVL.

V and J are TRBV28 and TRBJ2-5, with 10 bases aligning to TRBD1. The CDR3 covers 15 residues. V lost 6 bases to trimming and J lost 3 bases; unmatched junction nucleotides: 7. Looked up from germline, CDR1 is MDHEN and CDR2 is SYDVKM. CDR3: CASSRDRGLKETQYF. DNA of the CDR3: TGTGCCAGCAGCCGGGACAGGGGATTGAAAGAGACCCAGTACTTC.

The V gene is TRBV5-6, the J gene TRBJ1-2, with D possibly being TRBD1 (5 bases). The CDR3 has 14 amino acids. CDR1 and CDR2 (germline): SGHDT, YYEEEE. Trimming pared 1 base from V and 4 bases from J, leaving 11 bases between. CDR3 loop: CASSLTAGGYGYTF. The CDR3 bases are TGTGCCAGCAGCTTGACAGCCGGGGGCTATGGCTACACCTTC.

The chain uses TRBV19 and TRBJ1-2, with D possibly being TRBD1 (5 bases). With 3 bases removed from V and 2 bases from J, the gap between germline ends came to 10 bases. Germline V gene lookup returns CDR1 LNHDA and CDR2 SQIVND (reference sequence). The CDR3 length is 14 residues. CDR3 in DNA: TGTGCCAGTAGTATGATAAGGACAAACTATGGCTACACCTTC. Protein product: CASSMIRTNYGYTF.

This clone was seen only once. CDR3 bases: TGCGCCAGCAGCTTGGCGGGGGGCGATGAAAAACTGTTTTTT. It is translated as CASSLAGGDEKLFF. This rearrangement joins TRBV5-1 to TRBJ1-4; D possibly corresponds to TRBD1 (6 bases). The germline gives CDR1 SGHRS, CDR2 YFSETQ. The V and J ends lost 0 bases and 6 bases respectively, with 9 bases between them. The CDR3 spans 14 residues.

The V and J genes are TRBV11-1 and TRBJ2-1; 8 nucleotides match TRBD2. Germline CDR1 is SGHAT and CDR2 is FQDESV (reference sequence). There are 14 residues in the CDR3. Trimming removed 2 bases from V and 5 bases from J; junction bases left unmatched: 2. CDR3 nucleotides: TGTGCCAGCAGCTTAACTAGCGGCAACAATGAGCAGTTCTTC. Translation gives CASSLTSGNNEQFF.

The CDR3 DNA is TGTGCCAGCAGCCCGAAGGACAGGGCGGGAAACACCATATATTTT. Its protein product is CASSPKDRAGNTIYF. This sequence joins TRBV9 and TRBJ1-3, with 8 nucleotides matching TRBD1. J lost 4 bases, V lost 4 bases, and 7 bases had no gene match. The CDR3 is made up of 15 amino acids. From germline, CDR1 is SGDLS and CDR2 YYNGEE. Full variable domain (missing parts from reference TRBV9 and TRBJ1-3): DSGVTQTPKHLITATGQRVTLRCSPRSGDLSVYWYQQSLDQGLQFLIQYYNGEERAKGNILERFSAQQFPDLHSELNLSSLELGDSALYFCASSPKDRAGNTIYFGEGSWLTVV.